Listed below are T cell receptor beta chains from one sample, sequenced in a study of blood T cell repertoires in COVID-19. Some clones are missing from TCRdb's copy, which holds only in-frame ones; the method was immunoSEQ multiplex PCR. Of under 300,000 clones listed, 70% to 85% were seen once; the top ten hold roughly 4.6%. The specimen was peripheral blood. These receptors were collected from an elderly woman with active or convalescent COVID-19. CDR3s include the opening cysteine and the closing phenylalanine or tryptophan. Each record gives: D gene, J gene, clone size, V gene, CDR3 protein, CDR3 DNA. The D gene is left open where the match is weak. Size is omitted from some rows. Given values are once, few, many or a class for expanded clones.

d_call: TRBD1; j_call: TRBJ1-2; clone_size: NA; v_call: TRBV10-2; cdr3_aa: CASSRQGEDGYTF; cdr3_nt: TGCGCCAGCAGCAGACAGGGGGAGGATGGCTACACCTTC
d_call: TRBD1; j_call: TRBJ1-2; clone_size: NA; v_call: TRBV18; cdr3_aa: CASSQGADYGYTF; cdr3_nt: TGTGCCAGCTCCCAGGGGGCCGACTATGGCTACACCTTC
d_call: TRBD2; j_call: TRBJ2-2; clone_size: NA; v_call: TRBV5-1; cdr3_aa: CASSLRLAGGTGELFF; cdr3_nt: TGCGCCAGCAGCCTTAGACTAGCGGGAGGGACCGGGGAGCTGTTTTTT
d_call: NA; j_call: TRBJ1-5; clone_size: NA; v_call: TRBV28; cdr3_aa: CASKLLSGINQPQHF; cdr3_nt: TGTGCCAGCAAACTTCTATCGGGAATAAATCAGCCCCAGCATTTT
d_call: TRBD1; j_call: TRBJ2-7; clone_size: NA; v_call: TRBV10-3; cdr3_aa: CAISGGQGDEQYF; cdr3_nt: TGTGCCATCAGTGGGGGACAGGGGGACGAGCAGTACTTC
d_call: NA; j_call: TRBJ1-2; clone_size: NA; v_call: TRBV19; cdr3_aa: CASSIDFATGIYGYTF; cdr3_nt: TGTGCCAGTAGTATAGATTTTGCGACCGGGATCTATGGCTACACCTTC
d_call: TRBD2; j_call: TRBJ2-2; clone_size: NA; v_call: TRBV11-3; cdr3_aa: CASSYSSGRIGGELFF; cdr3_nt: TGTGCCAGCAGTTACTCTAGCGGGAGAATTGGCGGGGAGCTGTTTTTT
d_call: TRBD1; j_call: TRBJ2-6; clone_size: NA; v_call: TRBV10-3; cdr3_aa: CAISESGQVMAGANVLTF; cdr3_nt: TGTGCCATCAGTGAGTCGGGACAGGTGATGGCTGGGGCCAACGTCCTGACTTTC
d_call: NA; j_call: TRBJ1-2; clone_size: few; v_call: TRBV5-1; cdr3_aa: CASSLGSGYTYGYTF; cdr3_nt: TGCGCCAGCAGCTTAGGGAGCGGGTATACCTATGGCTACACCTTC
d_call: NA; j_call: TRBJ1-6; clone_size: few; v_call: TRBV28; cdr3_aa: CASIIAGVGNSPLHF; cdr3_nt: TGTGCCAGCATTATTGCAGGGGTAGGGAATTCACCCCTCCACTTT
d_call: TRBD1; j_call: TRBJ1-2; clone_size: NA; v_call: TRBV28; cdr3_aa: CASMVGQGRDGYTF; cdr3_nt: TGTGCCAGCATGGTCGGACAGGGGCGCGATGGCTACACCTTC
d_call: NA; j_call: TRBJ2-7; clone_size: NA; v_call: TRBV2; cdr3_aa: CASSAPGYLSYEQYF; cdr3_nt: TGTGCCAGCAGTGCCCCGGGTTACCTTTCCTACGAGCAGTACTTC
d_call: NA; j_call: TRBJ2-1; clone_size: NA; v_call: TRBV10-1; cdr3_aa: CASSDVGASSYNEQFF; cdr3_nt: TGCGCCAGCAGTGATGTGGGGGCCTCCTCCTACAATGAGCAGTTCTTC
d_call: TRBD1; j_call: TRBJ1-5; clone_size: NA; v_call: TRBV30; cdr3_aa: CAWRALGQGNNQPQHF; cdr3_nt: TGTGCCTGGAGAGCCCTCGGACAGGGCAATAATCAGCCCCAGCATTTT
d_call: NA; j_call: TRBJ2-7; clone_size: NA; v_call: TRBV7-2; cdr3_aa: CASSLQGSWGKYEQYF; cdr3_nt: TGTGCCAGCAGCTTACAAGGGAGTTGGGGTAAATACGAGCAGTACTTC
d_call: TRBD1; j_call: TRBJ1-5; clone_size: NA; v_call: TRBV19; cdr3_aa: CASKQGNQPQHF; cdr3_nt: TGTGCCAGTAAACAGGGGAATCAGCCCCAGCATTTT
d_call: NA; j_call: TRBJ2-5; clone_size: NA; v_call: TRBV3-1/TRBV3-2; cdr3_aa: CASSQGGTAQTQYF; cdr3_nt: TGTGCCAGCAGCCAAGGCGGGACGGCCCAGACCCAGTACTTC
d_call: TRBD1; j_call: TRBJ1-1; clone_size: NA; v_call: TRBV5-1; cdr3_aa: CASSLEGQGAAEAFF; cdr3_nt: TGCGCCAGCAGCTTGGAGGGACAGGGGGCGGCTGAAGCTTTCTTT
d_call: TRBD1; j_call: TRBJ1-2; clone_size: NA; v_call: TRBV12-3/TRBV12-4; cdr3_aa: CASRGTGVYGYTF; cdr3_nt: TGTGCCAGCAGAGGGACAGGGGTATATGGCTACACCTTC
d_call: TRBD1; j_call: TRBJ1-3; clone_size: NA; v_call: TRBV6-4; cdr3_aa: CASSPGTGGAGNTIYF; cdr3_nt: TGTGCCAGCAGTCCCGGGACAGGGGGCGCAGGAAACACCATATATTTT
d_call: TRBD2; j_call: TRBJ2-1; clone_size: NA; v_call: TRBV7-9; cdr3_aa: CASSLSGGRAYNEQFF; cdr3_nt: TGTGCCAGCAGCTTAAGCGGGGGGAGGGCTTACAATGAGCAGTTCTTC
d_call: NA; j_call: TRBJ1-6; clone_size: NA; v_call: TRBV5-1; cdr3_aa: CASSQGSSGSPLHF; cdr3_nt: TGCGCCAGCAGCCAGGGGAGTTCTGGTTCACCCCTCCACTTT
d_call: NA; j_call: TRBJ1-2; clone_size: few; v_call: TRBV28; cdr3_aa: CASSLVTVTYGYTF; cdr3_nt: TGTGCCAGCAGTTTGGTGACAGTTACATATGGCTACACCTTC
d_call: NA; j_call: TRBJ1-5; clone_size: NA; v_call: TRBV6-1; cdr3_aa: CASSVGGAVSNQPQHF; cdr3_nt: TGTGCCAGCAGTGTAGGCGGCGCAGTTAGCAATCAGCCCCAGCATTTT
d_call: NA; j_call: TRBJ1-5; clone_size: NA; v_call: TRBV9; cdr3_aa: CASSVGGSNQPQHF; cdr3_nt: TGTGCCAGCAGCGTGGGGGGAAGCAATCAGCCCCAGCATTTT
d_call: NA; j_call: TRBJ2-1; clone_size: NA; v_call: TRBV2; cdr3_aa: CASSEIAEGQFF; cdr3_nt: TGTGCCAGCAGTGAAATTGCGGAGGGGCAGTTCTTC
d_call: TRBD1; j_call: TRBJ1-6; clone_size: NA; v_call: TRBV6-5; cdr3_aa: CASTTDRVASPLHF; cdr3_nt: TGTGCCAGCACCACCGACAGGGTGGCTTCACCCCTCCACTTT
d_call: NA; j_call: TRBJ2-1; clone_size: NA; v_call: TRBV4-1; cdr3_aa: CASSQQTSSYNEQFF; cdr3_nt: TGCGCCAGCAGCCAACAGACTAGCTCCTACAATGAGCAGTTCTTC